This T cell receptor beta chain is from a study of T cell responses to AZD1222 COVID-19 vaccine. Trimming removed 2 bases from V and 1 base from J; junction bases left unmatched: 4. CDR1 is MNHEY, CDR2 SVGEGT, per germline. This CDR3 region has 17 residues. Sequenced by immunoSEQ multiplex PCR; TCRdb stores in-frame clones only, minus some. The data contain some 250,000 clones, 90% to 95% of them seen just once; the ten biggest clones take up 0.55%. A word on this clone: Its target is unknown.

Second-dose groups at about 4 or about 12 weeks were pooled. Study-wide findings and caveats: Among those given AZD1222, only six were seropositive at baseline.

The receptor was derived from an adult who received the AZD1222 COVID-19 vaccine. V gene TRBV6-2 or TRBV6-3 combines with J gene TRBJ2-2, with 10 bases lining up with TRBD2. The specimen comprised peripheral blood, sampled 28 days after the second AZD1222 dose. CDR3 sequence reads: CASSYPRTSGNTGELFF. The CDR3, as DNA: TGTGCCAGCAGTTACCCTAGGACTAGCGGGAACACCGGGGAGCTGTTTTTT.